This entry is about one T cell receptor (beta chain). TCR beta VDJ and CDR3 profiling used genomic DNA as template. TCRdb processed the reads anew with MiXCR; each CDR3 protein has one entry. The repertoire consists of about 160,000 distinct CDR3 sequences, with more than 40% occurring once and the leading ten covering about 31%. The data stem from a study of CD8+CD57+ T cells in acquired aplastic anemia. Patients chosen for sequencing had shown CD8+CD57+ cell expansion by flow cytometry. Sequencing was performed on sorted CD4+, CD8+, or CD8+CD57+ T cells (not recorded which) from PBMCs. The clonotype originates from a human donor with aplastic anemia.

In nucleotides, the CDR3 is TGCAGTGCAGAACAGGGTGGGAGCACAGATACGCAGTATTTT. Its protein is CSAEQGGSTDTQYF. V gene TRBV20-1 combines with J gene TRBJ2-3, with D maybe TRBD1 (6 bases). V lost 6 bases to trimming and J lost 0 bases, with 13 bases between them. The germline CDR1 and CDR2 sequences are DFQATT and SNEGSKA (reference sequence). The CDR3 runs to 14 residues.